The rows below give T cell receptor beta chains drawn from one sample of a study of T cell changes during pregnancy in multiple sclerosis. Assay: immunoSEQ multiplex PCR; the TCRdb copy retains only in-frame clones and omits some. The sample yields more than 35,000 clones, around nine tenths seen once. This specimen consisted of CD4+ T cells from peripheral blood mononuclear cells, obtained in the third trimester of pregnancy. The receptors originated from a female donor in good health, enrolled as a control in a pregnancy study. CDR3s include the opening cysteine and the closing phenylalanine or tryptophan. Fields, in order: clone size, J gene, V gene, D gene, CDR3 DNA, CDR3 protein. D genes are given only for firm matches. Clone size, where shown, is once, few, many, or a class for clones that have expanded.

clone size: -; J gene: TRBJ2-7; V gene: TRBV14; D gene: TRBD2; CDR3 DNA: TGTGCCAGCAGCCAAAACGTGGGAGGGGCCTCGGTACAGTACTTC; CDR3 protein: CASSQNVGGASVQYF
clone size: -; J gene: TRBJ2-3; V gene: TRBV7-2; D gene: TRBD1; CDR3 DNA: TGTGCCAGCAGCCTAGGACAGGGGGACGCAGATACGCAGTATTTT; CDR3 protein: CASSLGQGDADTQYF
clone size: few; J gene: TRBJ2-2; V gene: TRBV4-1; D gene: -; CDR3 DNA: TGCGCCAGCAGCCGCCTCAGGGGTACCGGGGAGCTGTTTTTT; CDR3 protein: CASSRLRGTGELFF
clone size: -; J gene: TRBJ2-2; V gene: TRBV5-4; D gene: TRBD1; CDR3 DNA: TGTGCCAGCAGCAGCCGGGACAGGGGCGCCGGGGAGCTGTTTTTT; CDR3 protein: CASSSRDRGAGELFF
clone size: -; J gene: TRBJ1-4; V gene: TRBV15; D gene: -; CDR3 DNA: TGTGCCACCAGCAGCCGACAGGACCTTAATGAAAAACTGTTTTTT; CDR3 protein: CATSSRQDLNEKLFF
clone size: once; J gene: TRBJ2-3; V gene: TRBV11-2; D gene: -; CDR3 DNA: TGTGCCAGCAGCTTAGCAGAGGGTTCTAGCACAGATACGCAGTATTTT; CDR3 protein: CASSLAEGSSTDTQYF
clone size: -; J gene: TRBJ1-3; V gene: TRBV30; D gene: -; CDR3 DNA: TGTGCTGCGAAGCGCAAGAGCTCTGGAAACACCATATATTTT; CDR3 protein: CAAKRKSSGNTIYF
clone size: -; J gene: TRBJ1-1; V gene: TRBV28; D gene: TRBD1; CDR3 DNA: TGTGCCAGCAGTTTACCAGAGACAGGGGGCACTGAAGCTTTCTTT; CDR3 protein: CASSLPETGGTEAFF
clone size: -; J gene: TRBJ1-2; V gene: TRBV2; D gene: TRBD1; CDR3 DNA: TGTGCCAGCAGCTTGGGACAGGCCTATGGCTACACCTTC; CDR3 protein: CASSLGQAYGYTF
clone size: once; J gene: TRBJ1-5; V gene: TRBV18; D gene: -; CDR3 DNA: TGTGCCAGCTCACGAGGCGGGGGGGGCAATCAGCCCCAGCATTTT; CDR3 protein: CASSRGGGGNQPQHF
clone size: -; J gene: TRBJ2-1; V gene: TRBV11-3; D gene: TRBD2; CDR3 DNA: TGTGCCAGCAGCTATCTAAGGGACTACCCATACAATGAGCAGTTCTTC; CDR3 protein: CASSYLRDYPYNEQFF
clone size: -; J gene: TRBJ1-1; V gene: TRBV7-9; D gene: TRBD1; CDR3 DNA: TGTGCCAGCACGGGACAGCAAACAGGGGAAGCTTTCTTT; CDR3 protein: CASTGQQTGEAFF
clone size: -; J gene: TRBJ2-3; V gene: TRBV19; D gene: TRBD2; CDR3 DNA: TGTGCCAGTAGAGTAGCGGGGGCCCTCACAGATACGCAGTATTTT; CDR3 protein: CASRVAGALTDTQYF